This T cell receptor beta chain was captured by sequencing in a study of blood T cells in healthy people across ages. A sample-barcoded 5' primer and a J-beta primer mix were used in a second PCR of roughly 7 to 11 cycles. Via MiXCR, TCRdb re-called the 5' RACE reads, giving one row per CDR3 protein. The table shows fewer than 800,000 distinct CDR3 sequences, with roughly 25% occurring only once. This clonotype was seen a few times. CDR3 length: 14 residues. The germline V gene has CDR1 MRHNA and CDR2 SNTAGT. The sample was also linked to a second study, of T cells of mothers and their children.

Sequenced input: blood. V is TRBV6-4 and J is TRBJ2-5; D may be TRBD2 (6 bases). The better agreement between TRBJ2-1 and the DNA end casts doubt on the J call. This receptor was taken from a boy younger than 18 in good health. This chain's CDR3 is CASSDPLGGDEQFF. The CDR3, as DNA: TGTGCCAGCAGTGACCCGCTCGGCGGGGATGAGCAGTTCTTC.